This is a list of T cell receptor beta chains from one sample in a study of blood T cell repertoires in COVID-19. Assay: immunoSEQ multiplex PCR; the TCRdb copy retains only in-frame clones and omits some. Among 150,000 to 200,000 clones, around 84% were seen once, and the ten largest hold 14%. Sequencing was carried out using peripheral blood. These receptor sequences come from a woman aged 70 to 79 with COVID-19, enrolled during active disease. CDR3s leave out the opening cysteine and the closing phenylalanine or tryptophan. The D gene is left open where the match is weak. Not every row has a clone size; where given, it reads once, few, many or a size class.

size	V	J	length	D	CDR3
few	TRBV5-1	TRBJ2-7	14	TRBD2	AGSGLAGGSSYEQY
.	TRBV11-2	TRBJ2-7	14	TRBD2	ASSLTLAGVGYEQY
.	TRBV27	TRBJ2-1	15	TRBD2	ASTPLGGVREGNEQF
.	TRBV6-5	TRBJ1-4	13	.	ASSYRRDSREKLF
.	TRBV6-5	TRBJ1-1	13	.	ASRWGGSLNTEAF
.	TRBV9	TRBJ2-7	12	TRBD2	ASSGTASGSEQY
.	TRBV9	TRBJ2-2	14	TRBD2	ASSLGTSGNTGELF
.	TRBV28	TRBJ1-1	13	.	ASSLFPDRIAEAF
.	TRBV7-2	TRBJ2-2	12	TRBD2	ASTSGLNTGELF
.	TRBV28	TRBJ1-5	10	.	ATQVVNQPQH
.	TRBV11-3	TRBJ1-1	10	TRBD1	ASSHRGTEAF
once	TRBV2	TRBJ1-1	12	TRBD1	ASSGQGEVTEAF
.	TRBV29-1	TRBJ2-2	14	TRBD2	SVEDLGSGGTGELF
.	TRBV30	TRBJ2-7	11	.	AWKDSGTGEQY
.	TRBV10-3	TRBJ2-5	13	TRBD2	AISEGLAHQETQY
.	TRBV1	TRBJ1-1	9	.	TSRSGTEAF
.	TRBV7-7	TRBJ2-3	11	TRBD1	ASSLDRGDTQY
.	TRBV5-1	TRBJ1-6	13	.	ASSLGGIGNSPLH
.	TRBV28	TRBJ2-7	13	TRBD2	ASSRSGSAAYEQY
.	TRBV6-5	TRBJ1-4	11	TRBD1	ASSRQGGEKLF
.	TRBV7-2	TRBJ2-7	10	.	ASSPSSYEQY
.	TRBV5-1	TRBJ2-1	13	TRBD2	ASNAGGNSYNEQF
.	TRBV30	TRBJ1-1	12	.	AWSPRYPNTEAF
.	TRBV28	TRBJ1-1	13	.	ASSAQGKVGTEAF
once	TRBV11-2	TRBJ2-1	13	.	ASSFEGGGHYEQF
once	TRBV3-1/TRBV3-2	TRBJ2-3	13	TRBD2	ASSQGAGVLDTQY
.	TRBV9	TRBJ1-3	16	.	ASSASILSTGRGNTIY
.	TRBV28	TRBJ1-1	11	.	ASSLWGGSEAF
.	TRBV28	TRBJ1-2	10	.	ASGSGSYGYT
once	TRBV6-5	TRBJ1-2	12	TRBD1	ASSFDRGLLGYT
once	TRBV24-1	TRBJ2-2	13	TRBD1	ATRKQGTLHRELF
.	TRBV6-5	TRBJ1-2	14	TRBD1	ASSSGASQGSYGYT
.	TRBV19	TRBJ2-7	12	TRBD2	ASTLLAGGGEQY
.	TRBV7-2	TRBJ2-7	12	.	ASSLGRQRTDFY
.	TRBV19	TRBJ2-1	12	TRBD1	ASSATGSGHEQF
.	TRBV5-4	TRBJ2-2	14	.	ASTSRETGNTGELF
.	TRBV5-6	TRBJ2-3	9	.	ASSLQDTQY
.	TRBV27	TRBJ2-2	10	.	ASKVSGGELF
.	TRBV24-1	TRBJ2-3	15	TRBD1	ATSDLLGTANTDTQY
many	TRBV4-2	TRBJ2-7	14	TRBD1	ASSQGWTGSSYEQY
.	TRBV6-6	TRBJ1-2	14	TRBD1	ASSYAGTGRDYGYT
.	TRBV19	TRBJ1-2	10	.	ASTGKRGGYT
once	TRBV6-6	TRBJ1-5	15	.	ASSLDGLGASNQPQH
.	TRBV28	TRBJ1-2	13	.	ATWQAPQTSYGYT
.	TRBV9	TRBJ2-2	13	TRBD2	ASSKLAGNTGELF